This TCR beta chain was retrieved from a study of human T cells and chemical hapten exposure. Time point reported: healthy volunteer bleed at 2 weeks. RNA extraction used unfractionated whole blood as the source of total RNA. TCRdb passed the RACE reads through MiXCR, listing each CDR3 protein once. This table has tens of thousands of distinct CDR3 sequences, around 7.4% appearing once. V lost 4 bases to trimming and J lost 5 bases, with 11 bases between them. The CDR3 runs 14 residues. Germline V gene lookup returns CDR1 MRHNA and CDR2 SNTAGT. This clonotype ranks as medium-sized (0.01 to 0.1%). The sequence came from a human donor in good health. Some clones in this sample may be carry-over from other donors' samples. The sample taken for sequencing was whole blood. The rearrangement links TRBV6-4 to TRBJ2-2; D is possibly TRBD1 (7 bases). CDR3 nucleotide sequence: TGTGCCAGCAGTGCAGGGGGGTCGACCGGGGAGCTGTTTTTT. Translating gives CASSAGGSTGELFF.